Presented here are 13 T cell receptor beta chains from one specimen sequenced in a study of T cells in localized non-small cell lung cancer. Produced via immunoSEQ multiplex PCR; TCRdb's table is partial and in-frame only. The data show around 16,000 clones, roughly 90% seen once. The sample consisted of peripheral blood, taken before any cancer treatment. These receptors all stem from a female donor older than 55 with stage III squamous cell lung carcinoma.

The rearrangement joins TRBV25-1 to TRBJ1-6, with D possibly being TRBD1 (6 bases). Deletions cut 8 bases from V and 8 bases from J, with 10 bases between. The CDR3 extends over 12 amino acids. Looked up from germline, CDR1 is MGHDK and CDR2 is SYGVNS. The CDR3 DNA reads as TGTGCCAGCCGGGACACCTATTCACCCCTCCACTTT. Translated: CASRDTYSPLHF.

V usage is TRBV28 and J usage is TRBJ1-1; D call uncertain. Deletions cut 6 bases from V and 5 bases from J, with 22 bases between. The CDR3 loop spans 16 amino acids. The germline CDR1 and CDR2 sequences are MDHEN and SYDVKM. The CDR3: CASSPPLGGGLTEAFF. In DNA, the CDR3 is TGTGCCAGCAGCCCCCCCCTGGGAGGAGGGCTGACTGAAGCTTTCTTT.

V and J are TRBV5-6 and TRBJ2-1; no firm D call. The CDR3 is 15 residues long. CDR1 is SGHDT and CDR2 is YYEEEE in the germline V gene. The V and J ends lost 0 bases and 6 bases respectively, with 13 bases between them. The CDR3 nucleotides read TGTGCCAGCAGCTTGGCAGGACGTACCCGCAATGAGCAGTTCTTC. Residues: CASSLAGRTRNEQFF.

This sequence joins TRBV11-3 and TRBJ2-1; possible D gene TRBD1, 7 bases. CDR1 and CDR2 (germline): SGHNT, YENEEA. The length of the CDR3 is 19 residues. Trimming cost V 5 bases and J 4 bases, with 27 bases left between them. The CDR3 nucleotides are TGTGCCAGCAGCCCAAGAGGAAGGGACAGCGGAGGGGCTTACAATGAGCAGTTCTTC. Translated: CASSPRGRDSGGAYNEQFF.

This chain connects TRBV2 to TRBJ1-1, with D hard to call. The ends were cut back, 8 bases at V and 10 bases at J, with 20 bases in the middle. The length of the CDR3 is 13 residues. CDR1 is SNHLY and CDR2 is FYNNEI in the germline V gene. CDR3 in amino acids: CASGLDASFGAFF. The DNA of the CDR3 is TGTGCCAGCGGACTGGACGCATCATTCGGAGCTTTCTTT.

This chain joins TRBV2 and TRBJ2-7, with a weak D call TRBD2 (6 bases). The CDR3 is 14 amino acids. Germline CDR1 and CDR2: SNHLY and FYNNEI. Trimming cost V 7 bases and J 3 bases, with 16 bases left between them. The CDR3 DNA reads TGTGCCAGCAATTCGAATCCTAGCGACTACGAGCAGTACTTC. Protein product: CASNSNPSDYEQYF.

The CDR3 reads CASSLQGAYGYTF. CDR3 nucleotides: TGTGCCAGCAGTCTACAGGGGGCCTATGGCTACACCTTC. The rearrangement uses TRBV6-1 and TRBJ1-2; 9 bases are shared with TRBD1. The CDR3 consists of 13 residues. V gave up 5 bases and J gave up 4 bases; unmatched junction bases: 2. CDR1 and CDR2 from the germline V gene are MNHNS and SASEGT.

This chain uses TRBV6-5 with TRBJ2-7, with 8 bases that match TRBD1. The germline CDR1 and CDR2 sequences are MNHEY and SVGAGI. The CDR3 is 13 amino acids. Trimming cost V 8 bases and J 2 bases; bases outside gene matches: 5. In DNA, the CDR3 is TGTGCCAGCGGCGGACAGGGTCCCTACGAGCAGTACTTC. Amino acids: CASGGQGPYEQYF.

This chain joins TRBV19 and TRBJ2-3; no firm D call. V shed 6 bases and J shed 0 bases, with 13 bases lying between them. Germline assignment: CDR1 LNHDA and CDR2 SQIVND (reference sequence). CDR3 size: 15 residues. In nucleotides, the CDR3 is TGTGCCAGTAGGGGGTACTTGTCTAGCACAGATACGCAGTATTTT. It specifies CASRGYLSSTDTQYF. Filled out from reference TRBV19 and TRBJ2-3, the complete variable domain reads DGGITQSPKYLFRKEGQNVTLSCEQNLNHDAMYWYRQDPGQGLRLIYYSQIVNDFQKGDIAEGYSVSREKKESFPLTVTSAQKNPTAFYLCASRGYLSSTDTQYFGPGTRLTVL.

This clone was observed once. The chain combines TRBV11-2 with TRBJ2-2, with 9 bases that match TRBD1. The CDR3 covers 16 residues. Trimming took 5 bases from V and 5 from J; bases not matched to a gene: 9. The V gene's germline CDR1 is SGHAT and CDR2 FQNNGV. CDR3 DNA: TGTGCCAGCAGCCCCGTCGGGACAGGGTCTACCGGGGAGCTGTTTTTT. Protein sequence: CASSPVGTGSTGELFF. Using reference TRBV11-2 and TRBJ2-2 for the parts outside the CDR3, the full variable domain is EAGVAQSPRYKIIEKRQSVAFWCNPISGHATLYWYQQILGQGPKLLIQFQNNGVVDDSQLPKDRFSAERLKGVDSTLKIQPAKLEDSAVYLCASSPVGTGSTGELFFGEGSRLTVL.

The rearrangement joins TRBV10-3 to TRBJ1-2; D unclear. Germline lookup yields CDR1 ENHRY and CDR2 SYGVKD. Trimming pared 3 bases from V and 1 base from J, leaving 15 bases between. The CDR3 extends over 16 amino acids. The chain's CDR3 is CAISDAHSTLNYGYTF. As DNA, the CDR3 is TGTGCCATCAGTGATGCCCACTCAACACTTAACTATGGCTACACCTTC.

The CDR3 bases are TGTGCCAGCAGTAGTCTAAGTGAATTCAATGAGCAGTTCTTC. This sequence encodes CASSSLSEFNEQFF. The V gene is TRBV6-5, the J gene TRBJ2-1; D uncertain. V shed 5 bases and J shed 6 bases, with 14 bases lying between them. CDR3 length: 14 amino acids. Germline V CDR1 and CDR2: MNHEY, SVGAGI.

This chain connects TRBV5-6 to TRBJ2-3; D is ambiguous. This CDR3 comprises 11 residues. Germline CDR1 SGHDT, CDR2 YYEEEE. Trimming cost V 0 bases and J 11 bases, with 7 bases left between them. In DNA, the CDR3 is TGTGCCAGCAGCTTGGAGAAACGGCAGTATTTT. This codes for CASSLEKRQYF.